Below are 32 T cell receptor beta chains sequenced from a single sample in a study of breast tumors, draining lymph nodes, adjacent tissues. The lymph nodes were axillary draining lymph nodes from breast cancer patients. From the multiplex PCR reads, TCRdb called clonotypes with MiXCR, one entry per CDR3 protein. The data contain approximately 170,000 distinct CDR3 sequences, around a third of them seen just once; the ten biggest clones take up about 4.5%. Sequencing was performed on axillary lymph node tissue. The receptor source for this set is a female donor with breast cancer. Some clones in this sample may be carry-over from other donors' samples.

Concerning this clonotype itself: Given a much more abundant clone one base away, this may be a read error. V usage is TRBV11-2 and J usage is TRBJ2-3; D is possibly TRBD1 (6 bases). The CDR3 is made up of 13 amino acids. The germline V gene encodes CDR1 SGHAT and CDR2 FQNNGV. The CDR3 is CASGDTFTATQYF. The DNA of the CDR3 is TGTGCCAGCGGGGACACATTCACAGCTACGCAGTATTTT.

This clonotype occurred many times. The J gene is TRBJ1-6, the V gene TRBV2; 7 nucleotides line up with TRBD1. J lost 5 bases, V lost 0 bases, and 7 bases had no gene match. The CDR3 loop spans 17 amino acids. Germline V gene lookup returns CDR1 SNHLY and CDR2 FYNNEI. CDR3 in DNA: TGTGCCAGCAGTGAAGCGGGAGGGGGCAATAATAATTCACCCCTCCACTTT. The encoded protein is CASSEAGGGNNNSPLHF. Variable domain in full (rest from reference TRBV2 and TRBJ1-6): EPEVTQTPSHQVTQMGQEVILRCVPISNHLYFYWYRQILGQKVEFLVSFYNNEISEKSEIFDDQFSVERPDGSNFTLKIRSTKLEDSAMYFCASSEAGGGNNNSPLHFGNGTRLTVT.

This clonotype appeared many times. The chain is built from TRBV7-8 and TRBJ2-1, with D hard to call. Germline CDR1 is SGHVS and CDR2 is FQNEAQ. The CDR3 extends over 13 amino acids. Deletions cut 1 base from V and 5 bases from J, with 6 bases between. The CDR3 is CASSLGRHNEQFF. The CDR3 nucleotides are TGTGCCAGCAGCTTAGGGCGGCACAATGAGCAGTTCTTC.

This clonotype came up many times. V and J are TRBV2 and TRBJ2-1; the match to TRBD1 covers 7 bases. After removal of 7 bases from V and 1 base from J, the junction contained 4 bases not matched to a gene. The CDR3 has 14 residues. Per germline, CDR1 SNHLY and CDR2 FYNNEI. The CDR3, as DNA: TGTGCCAGCAATACAGGGGAATCCTACAATGAGCAGTTCTTC. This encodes CASNTGESYNEQFF.

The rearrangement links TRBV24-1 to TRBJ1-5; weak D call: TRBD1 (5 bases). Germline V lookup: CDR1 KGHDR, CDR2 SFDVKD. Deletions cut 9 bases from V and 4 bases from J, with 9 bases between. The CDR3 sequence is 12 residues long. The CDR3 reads CATGRGNQPQHF. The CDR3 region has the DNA TGTGCCACCGGGAGGGGTAATCAGCCCCAGCATTTT.

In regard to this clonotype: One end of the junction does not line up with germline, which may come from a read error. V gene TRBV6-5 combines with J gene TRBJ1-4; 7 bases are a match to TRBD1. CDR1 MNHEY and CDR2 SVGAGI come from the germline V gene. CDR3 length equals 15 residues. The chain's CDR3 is CASSHSGGGGEKLFF. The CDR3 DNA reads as TGTGCCAGCAGTCACTCGGGAGGGGGCGGTGAAAAACTGTTTTTT.

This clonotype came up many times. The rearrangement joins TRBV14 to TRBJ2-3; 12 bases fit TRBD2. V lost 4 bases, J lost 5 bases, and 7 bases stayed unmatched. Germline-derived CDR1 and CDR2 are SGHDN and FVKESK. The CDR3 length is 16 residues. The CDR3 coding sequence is TGTGCCAGCAGCCCCCTAGCGGGGGGGCAGAGAGATACGCAGTATTTT. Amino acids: CASSPLAGGQRDTQYF.

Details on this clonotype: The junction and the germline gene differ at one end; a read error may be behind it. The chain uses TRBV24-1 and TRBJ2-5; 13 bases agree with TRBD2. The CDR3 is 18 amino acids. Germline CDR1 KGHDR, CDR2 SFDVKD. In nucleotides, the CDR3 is TGTGCCACCACCGAAACCGGGACTAGCGGGAAGGGTTGGAGACCCAGGACTTTC. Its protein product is CATTETGTSGKGWRPRTF.

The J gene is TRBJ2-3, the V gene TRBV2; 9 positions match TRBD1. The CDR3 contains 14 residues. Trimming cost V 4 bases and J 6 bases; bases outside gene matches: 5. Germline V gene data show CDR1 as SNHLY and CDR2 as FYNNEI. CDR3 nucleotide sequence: TGTGCCAGCAGTGGGACAGGGGAAGATGATACGCAGTATTTT. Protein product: CASSGTGEDDTQYF.

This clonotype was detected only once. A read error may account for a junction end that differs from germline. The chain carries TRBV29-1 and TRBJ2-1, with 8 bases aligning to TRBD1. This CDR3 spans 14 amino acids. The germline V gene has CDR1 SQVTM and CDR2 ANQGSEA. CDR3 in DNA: TGCAGCGTTACAGGGGGGCCCTCGTACAATCAGCAGTTCTTC. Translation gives CSVTGGPSYNQQFF.

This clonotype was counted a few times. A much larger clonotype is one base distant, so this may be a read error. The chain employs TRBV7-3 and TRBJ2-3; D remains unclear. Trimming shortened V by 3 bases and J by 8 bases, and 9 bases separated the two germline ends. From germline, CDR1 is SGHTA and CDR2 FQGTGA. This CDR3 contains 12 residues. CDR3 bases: TGTGCCAGCAGCTTGGGTTTGGGTACGCAGTATTTT. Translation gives CASSLGLGTQYF.

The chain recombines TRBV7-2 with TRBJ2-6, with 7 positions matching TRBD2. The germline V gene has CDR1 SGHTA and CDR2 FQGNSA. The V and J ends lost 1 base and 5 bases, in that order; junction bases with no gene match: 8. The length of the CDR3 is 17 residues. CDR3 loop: CASSLGAGSNWANVLTF. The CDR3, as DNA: TGTGCCAGCAGCTTAGGAGCGGGGTCGAACTGGGCCAACGTCCTGACTTTC.

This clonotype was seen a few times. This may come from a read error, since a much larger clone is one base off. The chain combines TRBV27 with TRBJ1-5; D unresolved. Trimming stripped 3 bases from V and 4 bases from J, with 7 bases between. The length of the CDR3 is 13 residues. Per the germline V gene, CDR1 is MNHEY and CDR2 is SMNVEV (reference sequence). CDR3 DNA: TGTGCCAGCAGTTTGTCTCTGAATCAGCCCCAGCATTTT. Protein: CASSLSLNQPQHF.

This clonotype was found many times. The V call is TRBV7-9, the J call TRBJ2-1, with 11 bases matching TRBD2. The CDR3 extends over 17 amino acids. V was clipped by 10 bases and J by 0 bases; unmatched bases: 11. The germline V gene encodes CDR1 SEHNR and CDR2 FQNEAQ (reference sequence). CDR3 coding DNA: TGTGCCACCCTACTAGCGGGAGCCCAGAGCTCCTACAATGAGCAGTTCTTC. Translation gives CATLLAGAQSSYNEQFF. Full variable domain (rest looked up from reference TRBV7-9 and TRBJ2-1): DTGVSQNPRHKITKRGQNVTFRCDPISEHNRLYWYRQTLGQGPEFLTYFQNEAQLEKSRLLSDRFSAERPKGSFSTLEIQRTEQGDSAMYLCATLLAGAQSSYNEQFFGPGTRLTVL.

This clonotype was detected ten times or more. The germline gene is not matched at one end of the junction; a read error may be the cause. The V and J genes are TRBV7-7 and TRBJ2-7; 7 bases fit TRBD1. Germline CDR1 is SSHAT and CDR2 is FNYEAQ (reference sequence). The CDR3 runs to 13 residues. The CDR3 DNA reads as TGTGCTAGCAGCTTGGGGACAGCCTACGAGCAGTACTTC. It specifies CASSLGTAYEQYF.

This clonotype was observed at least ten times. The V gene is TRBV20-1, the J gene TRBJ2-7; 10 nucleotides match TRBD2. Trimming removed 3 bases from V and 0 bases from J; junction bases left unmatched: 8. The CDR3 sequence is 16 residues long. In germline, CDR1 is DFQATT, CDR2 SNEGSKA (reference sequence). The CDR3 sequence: CSASTSGMKSSYEQYF. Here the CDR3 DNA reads TGCAGTGCTAGTACTAGCGGGATGAAATCCTCCTACGAGCAGTACTTC.

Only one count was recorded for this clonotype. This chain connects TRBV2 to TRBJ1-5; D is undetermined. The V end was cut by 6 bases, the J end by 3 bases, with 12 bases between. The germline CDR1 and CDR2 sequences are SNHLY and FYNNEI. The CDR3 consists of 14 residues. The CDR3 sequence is CASRAGVINQPQHF. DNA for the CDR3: TGTGCCAGCAGAGCGGGTGTTATCAATCAGCCCCAGCATTTT.

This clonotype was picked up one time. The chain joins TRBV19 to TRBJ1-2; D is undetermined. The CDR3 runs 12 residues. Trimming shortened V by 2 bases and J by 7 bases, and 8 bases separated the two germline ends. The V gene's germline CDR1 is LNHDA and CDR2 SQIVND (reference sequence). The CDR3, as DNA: TGTGCCAGTAGTATAAGGGCGGGTGGCTACACCTTC. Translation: CASSIRAGGYTF.

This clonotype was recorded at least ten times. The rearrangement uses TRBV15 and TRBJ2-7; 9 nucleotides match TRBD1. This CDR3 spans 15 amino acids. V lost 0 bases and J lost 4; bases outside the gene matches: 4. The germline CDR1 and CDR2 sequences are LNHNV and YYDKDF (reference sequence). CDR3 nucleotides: TGTGCCACCAGCAGAGACGGACAGGGGAGGTACGAGCAGTACTTC. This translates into CATSRDGQGRYEQYF.

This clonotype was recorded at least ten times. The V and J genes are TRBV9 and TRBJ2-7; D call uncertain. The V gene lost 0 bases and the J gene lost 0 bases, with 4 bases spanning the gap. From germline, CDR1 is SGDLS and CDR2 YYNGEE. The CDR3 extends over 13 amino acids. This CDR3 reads CASSVEPSYEQYF. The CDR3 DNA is TGTGCCAGCAGCGTAGAGCCCTCCTACGAGCAGTACTTC.

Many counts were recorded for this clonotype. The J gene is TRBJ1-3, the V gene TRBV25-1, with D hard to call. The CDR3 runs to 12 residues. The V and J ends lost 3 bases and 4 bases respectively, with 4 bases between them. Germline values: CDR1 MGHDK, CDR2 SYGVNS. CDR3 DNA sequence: TGTGCCAGCAGTGATCCCGGAAACACCATATATTTT. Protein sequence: CASSDPGNTIYF.

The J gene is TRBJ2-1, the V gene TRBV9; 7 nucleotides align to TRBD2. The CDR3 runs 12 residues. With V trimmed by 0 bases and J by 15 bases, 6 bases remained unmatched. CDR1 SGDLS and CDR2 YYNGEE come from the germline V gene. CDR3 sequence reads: CASSVEGGSRFF. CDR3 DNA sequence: TGTGCCAGCAGCGTAGAGGGAGGGAGTAGGTTCTTC.

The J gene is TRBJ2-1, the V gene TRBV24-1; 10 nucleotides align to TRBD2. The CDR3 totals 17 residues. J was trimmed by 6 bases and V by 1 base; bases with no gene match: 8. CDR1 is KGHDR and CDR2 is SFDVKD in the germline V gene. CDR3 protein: CATSDFLLAGATNEQFF. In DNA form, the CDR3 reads TGTGCCACCAGTGATTTTCTTCTAGCGGGAGCGACCAATGAGCAGTTCTTC.

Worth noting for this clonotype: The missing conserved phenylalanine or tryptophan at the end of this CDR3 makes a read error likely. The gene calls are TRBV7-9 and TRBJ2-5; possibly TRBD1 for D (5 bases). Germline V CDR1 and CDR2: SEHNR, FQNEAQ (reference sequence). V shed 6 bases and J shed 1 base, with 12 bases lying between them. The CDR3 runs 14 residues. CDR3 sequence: CASRKGSCQETQYL. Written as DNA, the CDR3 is TGTGCCAGCAGAAAGGGGTCCTGCCAAGAGACCCAGTACCTC.

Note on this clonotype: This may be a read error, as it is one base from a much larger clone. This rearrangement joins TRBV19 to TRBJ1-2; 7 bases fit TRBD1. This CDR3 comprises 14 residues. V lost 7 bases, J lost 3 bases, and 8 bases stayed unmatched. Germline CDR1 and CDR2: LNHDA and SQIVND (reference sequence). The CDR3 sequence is CASTRDRGDYGYTF. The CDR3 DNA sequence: TGTGCCAGTACTAGGGACAGAGGGGACTATGGCTACACCTTC.

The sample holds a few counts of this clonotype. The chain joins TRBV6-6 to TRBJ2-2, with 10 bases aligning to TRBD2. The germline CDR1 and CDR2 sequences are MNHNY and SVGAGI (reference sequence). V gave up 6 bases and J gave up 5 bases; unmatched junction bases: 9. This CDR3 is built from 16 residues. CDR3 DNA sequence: TGTGCCAGCAGAGCGTCTAGCGGGAGTCGAACCGGGGAGCTGTTTTTT. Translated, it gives CASRASSGSRTGELFF.

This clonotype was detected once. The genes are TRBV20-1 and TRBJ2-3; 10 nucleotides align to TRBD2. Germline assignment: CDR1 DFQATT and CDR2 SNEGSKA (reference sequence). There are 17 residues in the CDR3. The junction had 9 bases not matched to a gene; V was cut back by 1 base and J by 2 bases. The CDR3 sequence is CSARATGLAKFTDTQYF. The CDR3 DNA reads TGCAGTGCTAGAGCAACGGGACTAGCGAAATTCACAGATACGCAGTATTTT.

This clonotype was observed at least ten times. CDR3 in amino acids: CASSGGLRRETQYF. The CDR3 bases are TGTGCCAGTAGTGGGGGACTTAGGCGTGAGACCCAGTACTTC. The chain employs TRBV19 and TRBJ2-5; D might be TRBD2 (6 bases). The CDR3 runs to 14 residues. Trimming removed 5 bases at V and 5 bases at J, with 15 bases between. CDR1 LNHDA and CDR2 SQIVND come from the germline V gene (reference sequence).

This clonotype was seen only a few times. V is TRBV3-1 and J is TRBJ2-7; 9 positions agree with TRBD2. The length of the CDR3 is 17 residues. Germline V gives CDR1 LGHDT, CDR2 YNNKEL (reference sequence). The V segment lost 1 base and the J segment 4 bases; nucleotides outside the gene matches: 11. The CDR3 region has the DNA TGTGCCAGCAGCCAAGGTAACAAGCGGGAGGCTCAATACGAGCAGTACTTC. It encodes CASSQGNKREAQYEQYF.

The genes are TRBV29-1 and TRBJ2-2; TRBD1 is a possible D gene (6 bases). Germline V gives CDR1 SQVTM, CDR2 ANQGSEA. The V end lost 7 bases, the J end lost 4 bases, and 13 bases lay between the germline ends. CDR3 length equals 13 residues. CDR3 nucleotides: TGCAGCGATCTCCAGGGGAGCACCGGGGAGCTGTTTTTT. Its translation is CSDLQGSTGELFF.

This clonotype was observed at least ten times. This chain's CDR3 is CASSPLLKGRGSGNTIYF. The CDR3 nucleotides read TGTGCCAGTAGTCCTTTACTCAAGGGACGGGGCTCTGGAAACACCATATATTTT. The chain combines TRBV19 with TRBJ1-3, with TRBD1 as a possible D gene (5 bases). The CDR3 covers 18 residues. V was cut by 5 bases and J by 0 bases, with 20 bases left in between. Germline assignment: CDR1 LNHDA and CDR2 SQIVND (reference sequence).

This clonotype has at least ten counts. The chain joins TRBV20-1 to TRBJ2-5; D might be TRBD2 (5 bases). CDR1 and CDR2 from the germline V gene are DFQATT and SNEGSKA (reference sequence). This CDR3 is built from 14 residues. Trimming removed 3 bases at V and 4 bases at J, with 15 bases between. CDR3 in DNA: TGCAGTGCTAGGGCTCCCACGGGGTCAGAGACCCAGTACTTC. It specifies CSARAPTGSETQYF.